Described below is a single T cell receptor beta chain sequence and its context. The antigen remains undetermined. The data were taken from a study of PD-1 blockade in classical Hodgkin lymphoma. Overall study findings and caveats: By cycle point C4D1, TCR diversity had risen significantly in CD4+ cells (but not CD8+ cells).

In germline, CDR1 is SGHDN, CDR2 FVKESK. The CDR3 is made up of 17 amino acids. The trim removed 4 bases at V and 3 bases at J, leaving 15 bases unmatched. Relapses following autologous stem cell transplantation were seen in all patients, with brentuximab vedotin exposure varying. Complete response, partial response or progressive disease were the best responses. This table comes from immunoSEQ multiplex PCR, and its TCRdb copy is limited to in-frame clones, with some not included. The data contain fewer than 100,000 clones, just under 95% of them singletons. The rearrangement uses TRBV14 and TRBJ2-7, with TRBD1 identical over 7 bases. Sequenced here: peripheral blood mononuclear cells (PBMCs), sampled at baseline. The clonotype was recovered from a human donor with classical Hodgkin lymphoma. This chain's CDR3 is CASSRRITGTENYEQYF. In DNA form, the CDR3 reads TGTGCCAGCAGCCGTAGGATCACCGGGACAGAGAACTACGAGCAGTACTTC.